This entry lists 8 T cell receptor beta chains sequenced from one sample in a study of technical replicates of blood from a few donors. Profiling relied on immunoSEQ multiplex PCR, and the TCRdb table lists in-frame clones only, not all of them. Counted here are about 88,000 clones, 85% to 95% occurring once; the ten biggest clones make up roughly 0.35%. Sequenced sample: T cells isolated from PBMCs. These receptors came from a human donor in good health.

The genes are TRBV11-2 and TRBJ1-1; D remains ambiguous. Trimming removed 2 bases from V and 3 bases from J, with 7 bases in between. Germline assignment: CDR1 SGHAT and CDR2 FQNNGV. The CDR3 is made up of 13 amino acids. The CDR3 coding sequence is TGTGCCAGCAGCTTATACCCAGACACTGAAGCTTTCTTT. Translated: CASSLYPDTEAFF.

V gene TRBV4-3 combines with J gene TRBJ1-2; D is undetermined. Germline V gives CDR1 LGHNA, CDR2 YSLEER. V was pared by 0 bases and J by 13 bases, with 21 bases between. The CDR3 runs 15 residues. The CDR3 region is CASSQDSPFKEGSTF. The CDR3, as DNA: TGCGCCAGCAGCCAAGACAGTCCATTTAAGGAGGGTTCCACCTTC.

The V and J genes are TRBV5-5 and TRBJ1-1; the D gene is possibly TRBD1 (6 bases). The germline gives CDR1 SGHKS, CDR2 YYEKEE (reference sequence). V lost 7 bases to trimming and J lost 1 base, with 14 bases between them. This CDR3 is built from 14 residues. CDR3 in DNA: TGTGCCAGCGGTCAAATACAGGGGAACACTGAAGCTTTCTTT. It encodes CASGQIQGNTEAFF.

This clone was counted between two and nine times. CDR3 loop: CASSRILTGSGTEAFF. In DNA form, the CDR3 reads TGTGCCAGTAGCAGAATCCTTACAGGGTCGGGCACTGAAGCTTTCTTT. J is TRBJ1-1 and V is TRBV19, with D perhaps TRBD1 (6 bases). Germline V gene sequence: CDR1 LNHDA, CDR2 SQIVND (reference sequence). V lost 6 bases and J lost 4, with 21 bases in between. This CDR3 region has 16 residues. The variable domain in full, completed from reference TRBV19 and TRBJ1-1, reads DGGITQSPKYLFRKEGQNVTLSCEQNLNHDAMYWYRQDPGQGLRLIYYSQIVNDFQKGDIAEGYSVSREKKESFPLTVTSAQKNPTAFYLCASSRILTGSGTEAFFGQGTRLTVV.

As for this clone: One junction end does not reproduce the germline sequence, and a read error may be involved. The V and J genes are TRBV11-1 and TRBJ2-7; 7 bases line up with TRBD1. CDR3 size: 12 residues. The germline V gene encodes CDR1 SGHAT and CDR2 FQDESV (reference sequence). CDR3 bases: TGTGCCAGCAGCTCTGACAGGGCCTTCCAGCACTTC. Its translation is CASSSDRAFQHF.

This chain links TRBV9 with TRBJ2-3; D is perhaps TRBD2 (5 bases). In germline, CDR1 is SGDLS, CDR2 YYNGEE. Trimming cost V 1 base and J 3 bases, with 12 bases left between them. The CDR3 has 15 amino acids. The CDR3 here is CASSVWFGETDTQYF. The CDR3 DNA follows: TGTGCCAGCAGCGTATGGTTCGGGGAAACAGATACGCAGTATTTT.

This chain joins TRBV9 and TRBJ2-1; a weak D match, TRBD1 (5 bases). The CDR3 sequence is 13 residues long. V was shortened by 3 bases and J by 4 bases, with 8 bases between the two germline ends. Germline V gives CDR1 SGDLS, CDR2 YYNGEE. CDR3 DNA: TGTGCCAGCAGCGCCGACAGATACAATGAGCAGTTCTTC. Translated, it gives CASSADRYNEQFF.

V usage is TRBV4-1 and J usage is TRBJ2-1; 7 bases fit TRBD1. Germline values: CDR1 MGHRA, CDR2 YSYEKL. The CDR3 is 14 amino acids. Losses at the gene ends were 5 bases for V and 6 bases for J; bases not matched to a gene: 7. In nucleotides, the CDR3 is TGCGCCAGCAGCTTCCAGACAGGGAGCAATGAGCAGTTCTTC. Translated, it gives CASSFQTGSNEQFF.